This T cell receptor beta chain was retrieved from a study of tumor-infiltrating lymphocytes in primary liver carcinoma. Overall study: The patients, men and women alike, were aged 30 to 69 years. Tumors were stage T1-T3 N0M0, about 4 to 11 cm across. General study findings and limits: The difference in top-250-clone fraction between tumors and blood was significant, favoring tumors (p = 0.039).

Points on this clonotype: What it recognizes is unknown.

The CDR3 sequence is 8 residues long. From germline, CDR1 is SGHNT and CDR2 YENEEA. RNA and DNA were co-extracted from about 19-30 mg of unsorted bulk tissue. Reverse transcription of about 0.5 ug total RNA with a constant-region primer produced TCR beta cDNA. Libraries covering TCR beta were generated through three nested multiplex PCR rounds (using a slightly modified ARM-PCR). A C-beta reverse primer and TRBV1-TRBV30 forward primers served in each of the first two PCR rounds, at 10 cycles apiece. TCRdb ran MiXCR on the multiplex PCR reads and lists one entry per CDR3 protein. The sample records more than 100,000 distinct CDR3 sequences, roughly 70% being singletons.

The sequence was obtained from a woman aged 55-69 years with primary liver carcinoma and hepatitis B virus infection. The source material was tumor-adjacent normal liver tissue. The chain joins TRBV11-3 to TRBJ1-5; D not resolved. DNA of the CDR3: TGTGTCAAAAGCCCCCAGCATTTT. This encodes CVKSPQHF.